A single sample gave rise to the 30 T cell receptor beta chains below, sequenced in a study of human T cells and chemical hapten exposure. Total RNA came from unfractionated whole blood. One entry per CDR3 protein, called by TCRdb with MiXCR from the 5' RACE reads. The sample carries 110,000 or so distinct CDR3 sequences, roughly 19% recorded once. Source of these receptors: a human donor in good health.

Note on this clonotype: A junction boundary mismatches the germline segment, possibly from a read error. The rearrangement uses TRBV27 and TRBJ1-5, with 10 bases aligning to TRBD1. Germline V gene sequence: CDR1 MNHEY, CDR2 SMNVEV (reference sequence). This CDR3 spans 16 amino acids. The CDR3 here is CASSFNPTGGNQPQHF. CDR3 DNA: TGTGCCAGCAGTTTTAACCCGACAGGGGGCAACCAGCCCCAGCATTTT.

The chain combines TRBV19 with TRBJ2-7; possibly TRBD1 for D (6 bases). CDR3 length equals 15 residues. Per germline, CDR1 LNHDA and CDR2 SQIVND (reference sequence). Trimming shortened V by 3 bases and J by 0 bases, and 12 bases separated the two germline ends. The CDR3 bases are TGTGCCAGTAGTATTGGGACACGCAGCTCCTACGAGCAGTACTTC. This translates into CASSIGTRSSYEQYF.

The sample holds a few counts of this clonotype. The chain employs TRBV4-1 and TRBJ1-5; maybe TRBD1 (5 bases). Between the trimmed V and J ends, which lost 4 bases and 15 bases, there was a span of 16 bases. The length of the CDR3 is 12 residues. Germline lookup yields CDR1 MGHRA and CDR2 YSYEKL. The CDR3 is CASSLRDGRLHF. The CDR3 DNA reads as TGCGCCAGCAGCCTTAGGGACGGCCGGCTGCATTTT.

The chain combines TRBV5-1 with TRBJ2-3; 8 nucleotides line up with TRBD1. This CDR3 contains 13 residues. In germline, CDR1 is SGHRS, CDR2 YFSETQ. The V gene end was trimmed by 4 bases and the J gene end by 5 bases; junction bases not matched to a gene: 3. The DNA of the CDR3 is TGCGCCAGCAGCCCAACAGGGGGAGATACGCAGTATTTT. This encodes CASSPTGGDTQYF.

This clonotype was counted between two and nine times. This chain joins TRBV7-2 and TRBJ2-3, with unresolved D. Germline V CDR1 and CDR2: SGHTA, FQGNSA. The CDR3 runs to 13 residues. V was clipped by 1 base and J by 5 bases, with 7 bases between them. CDR3 sequence: CASSLVKRDTQYF. The DNA for the CDR3 is TGTGCCAGCAGCTTAGTAAAGAGAGATACGCAGTATTTT. The variable domain in full, completed from reference TRBV7-2 and TRBJ2-3, reads GAGVSQSPSNKVTEKGKDVELRCDPISGHTALYWYRQSLGQGLEFLIYFQGNSAPDKSGLPSDRFSAERTGGSVSTLTIQRTQQEDSAVYLCASSLVKRDTQYFGPGTRLTVL.

The chain joins TRBV28 to TRBJ1-1, with D possibly TRBD1 on 6 matching bases. CDR3 length equals 13 residues. The V end was cut by 8 bases, the J end by 6 bases, with 16 bases between. Germline assignment: CDR1 MDHEN and CDR2 SYDVKM. The CDR3 is CASSWGGRPEAFF. The DNA of the CDR3 is TGTGCCAGCTCGTGGGGGGGGCGCCCTGAAGCTTTCTTT.

This clonotype was recorded only once. The rearrangement links TRBV12-5 to TRBJ1-6; 7 bases map to TRBD1. This CDR3 is built from 15 residues. V shed 5 bases, J shed 8 bases, and the junction held 9 bases outside the gene matches. Looked up from germline, CDR1 is LGHNT and CDR2 is FRNRAP. The CDR3 DNA sequence: TGTGCTAGTGGTCCCCGACAGGGTACGGATTCACCCCTCCACTTT. Its protein is CASGPRQGTDSPLHF.

The V gene is TRBV7-8, the J gene TRBJ1-5, with D uncertain. This CDR3 contains 14 residues. Germline CDR1 SGHVS, CDR2 FQNEAQ. The V gene lost 2 bases and the J gene lost 6 bases, with 11 bases spanning the gap. The CDR3 bases are TGTGCCAGCAGCTTAACCGCGGCGGGTCAGCCCCAGCATTTT. Translating gives CASSLTAAGQPQHF.

A word on this clonotype: A junction end diverges from the germline sequence, so it may reflect a read error. The rearrangement uses TRBV5-1 and TRBJ2-3, with TRBD2 identical over 7 bases. Germline values: CDR1 SGHRS, CDR2 YFSETQ. The CDR3 totals 14 residues. The CDR3 nucleotides read TGCGCCAGCAGCCTGGAGACTAGCATAGATACGCGGTATTTT. Translating gives CASSLETSIDTRYF.

This clonotype was counted only a few times. The rearrangement joins TRBV7-6 to TRBJ2-3, with TRBD2 identical over 10 bases. V dropped 2 bases and J dropped 4; count of bases not matched to a gene: 3. Germline CDR1 SGHVS, CDR2 FNYEAQ. The CDR3 spans 15 residues. The CDR3 region has the DNA TGTGCCAGCAGCTTAAGAGCGGGAGGGCCAGATACGCAGTATTTT. It yields the protein CASSLRAGGPDTQYF.

This clonotype was seen ten or more times. This chain links TRBV27 with TRBJ1-2; D is unresolved. Germline-derived CDR1 and CDR2 are MNHEY and SMNVEV (reference sequence). The germline V and J ends were trimmed by 7 bases and 5 bases, with 17 bases remaining between them. The CDR3 loop spans 14 amino acids. The CDR3 coding sequence is TGTGCCAGCACCCCTCCTGGGCCAATGTATGGCTACACCTTC. This encodes CASTPPGPMYGYTF.

This clonotype was found a few times. This chain links TRBV20-1 with TRBJ2-3, with D perhaps being TRBD1 or TRBD2 (6 bases each). V was shortened by 5 bases and J by 4 bases, with 19 bases between the two germline ends. The CDR3 length is 15 residues. Per the germline V gene, CDR1 is DFQATT and CDR2 is SNEGSKA (reference sequence). DNA of the CDR3: TGCAGTGCTGGGGGACTGTGGGGGCTCGCAGATACGCAGTATTTT. Its translation is CSAGGLWGLADTQYF.

The sample holds a few counts of this clonotype. V is TRBV27 and J is TRBJ1-4, with a weak D call TRBD1 (6 bases). In germline, CDR1 is MNHEY, CDR2 SMNVEV (reference sequence). The CDR3 length is 13 residues. V gave up 9 bases and J gave up 8 bases, with 16 bases separating them. The CDR3 region is CASPRGMREKLFF. CDR3 nucleotides: TGTGCCAGTCCGAGGGGGATGAGAGAAAAACTGTTTTTT.

The genes are TRBV7-9 and TRBJ1-1, with D possibly being TRBD1 (5 bases). The CDR3 contains 13 residues. V lost 7 bases to trimming and J lost 0 bases, with 9 bases between them. Germline V gene data show CDR1 as SEHNR and CDR2 as FQNEAQ (reference sequence). This chain's CDR3 is CASTGRVNTEAFF. Written as DNA, the CDR3 is TGTGCCAGCACTGGCAGGGTGAACACTGAAGCTTTCTTT.

This clonotype appeared once. This rearrangement joins TRBV6-5 to TRBJ2-3; possible D gene TRBD2, 6 bases. The CDR3 is 15 amino acids. CDR1 is MNHEY, CDR2 SVGAGI, per germline. V was cut by 5 bases and J by 1 base, with 13 bases left in between. This chain's CDR3 is CASSPYRRGTDTQYF. In nucleotides, the CDR3 is TGTGCCAGCAGTCCATACCGGAGGGGCACAGATACGCAGTATTTT.

The rearrangement uses TRBV3-1 and TRBJ2-2; D is unclear. The V gene lost 4 bases and the J gene lost 6 bases, with 12 bases spanning the gap. In germline, CDR1 is LGHDT, CDR2 YNNKEL (reference sequence). The CDR3 sequence is 14 residues long. In nucleotides, the CDR3 is TGTGCCAGCAGCCCCGGACGGAAGGCCGGGGAGCTGTTTTTT. Translation gives CASSPGRKAGELFF.

CDR3 residues: CASSHHGTPNEKLFF. CDR3 coding DNA: TGTGCCAGCAGTCATCACGGGACCCCTAATGAAAAACTGTTTTTT. The chain uses TRBV7-9 and TRBJ1-4; D possibly corresponds to TRBD1 (5 bases). The V gene's germline CDR1 is SEHNR and CDR2 FQNEAQ (reference sequence). V gave up 6 bases and J gave up 3 bases, with 14 bases separating them. The CDR3 has 15 amino acids.

The J gene is TRBJ1-1, the V gene TRBV2; 9 bases match TRBD1. J lost 2 bases, V lost 4 bases, and 5 bases had no gene match. The CDR3 totals 15 residues. Germline CDR1 SNHLY, CDR2 FYNNEI. The CDR3 nucleotides are TGTGCCAGCAGTGGGAGGACAGGGGTCAACACTGAAGCTTTCTTT. Its translation: CASSGRTGVNTEAFF.

This clonotype came up a few times. V and J are TRBV27 and TRBJ1-5; possibly TRBD1 for D (6 bases). V dropped 2 bases and J dropped 7 bases, with 12 bases sitting between them. The CDR3 covers 14 residues. From germline, CDR1 is MNHEY and CDR2 SMNVEV (reference sequence). The CDR3 DNA reads as TGTGCCAGCAGTTTACAGGGGACGGGGCAGCCCCAGCATTTT. Amino acid sequence: CASSLQGTGQPQHF.

This clonotype was detected only a few times. The chain uses TRBV24-1 and TRBJ2-1; D is undetermined. V lost 8 bases, J lost 0 bases, and 13 bases lay in between. CDR3 size: 15 residues. Looked up from germline, CDR1 is KGHDR and CDR2 is SFDVKD. CDR3 DNA: TGTGCCACCAAGGCGGCTACGAGCTCCTACAATGAGCAGTTCTTC. Protein sequence: CATKAATSSYNEQFF.

The chain couples TRBV5-1 to TRBJ2-1, with TRBD2 identical over 8 bases. Germline CDR1 reads SGHRS; CDR2 reads YFSETQ. The V segment lost 5 bases and the J segment 4 bases; nucleotides outside the gene matches: 2. The CDR3 totals 13 residues. In nucleotides, the CDR3 is TGCGCCAGCAGAACGGGAGGGTACAATGAGCAGTTCTTC. Its translation is CASRTGGYNEQFF.

In nucleotides, the CDR3 is TGTGCCAGCAGCCCCCTTGGAGAGAACACTGAAGCTTTCTTT. This codes for CASSPLGENTEAFF. The rearrangement joins TRBV3-1 to TRBJ1-1; no firm D call. CDR3 length: 14 amino acids. Germline V gives CDR1 LGHDT, CDR2 YNNKEL (reference sequence). V shed 4 bases and J shed 1 base, with 10 bases lying between them.

This clonotype showed up just a few times. The chain couples TRBV6-1 to TRBJ1-5; D uncertain. The CDR3 contains 15 residues. CDR1 is MNHNS, CDR2 SASEGT, per germline. V dropped 4 bases and J dropped 4 bases, with 14 bases sitting between them. The CDR3 DNA follows: TGTGCCAGCAGTGCCCCGGGGTCCTTAAATCAGCCCCAGCATTTT. Translated, it gives CASSAPGSLNQPQHF.

This clonotype has more than one count but fewer than ten. V gene TRBV9 combines with J gene TRBJ1-1, with 8 bases identical to TRBD1. Germline assignment: CDR1 SGDLS and CDR2 YYNGEE. The CDR3 spans 12 residues. V dropped 4 bases and J dropped 7; count of bases not matched to a gene: 3. CDR3 amino acids: CASSPTGVEAFF. CDR3 bases: TGTGCCAGCAGCCCGACAGGGGTTGAAGCTTTCTTT.

This clonotype was recorded a few times. The chain combines TRBV15 with TRBJ2-3; the D call may be TRBD1 or TRBD2 (5 bases each). Trimming took off 2 bases at V and 2 bases at J, with 14 bases between the two ends. The CDR3 has 16 residues. The germline CDR1 and CDR2 sequences are LNHNV and YYDKDF (reference sequence). The CDR3 loop reads CATSRFRAGATDTQYF. The DNA of the CDR3 is TGTGCCACCAGCAGATTCAGGGCCGGGGCCACAGATACGCAGTATTTT.

This chain uses TRBV9 with TRBJ2-7; TRBD1 is a possible D gene (6 bases). V dropped 3 bases and J dropped 5 bases, with 18 bases sitting between them. The V gene's germline CDR1 is SGDLS and CDR2 YYNGEE. The CDR3 runs to 15 residues. The CDR3 loop reads CASSAATGTVDEQYF. Written as DNA, the CDR3 is TGTGCCAGCAGCGCAGCTACAGGGACGGTTGACGAGCAGTACTTC. The variable domain in full, with the rest retrieved from reference TRBV9 and TRBJ2-7, is DSGVTQTPKHLITATGQRVTLRCSPRSGDLSVYWYQQSLDQGLQFLIQYYNGEERAKGNILERFSAQQFPDLHSELNLSSLELGDSALYFCASSAATGTVDEQYFGPGTRLTVT.

This clonotype was seen more than once but under ten times. The J gene is TRBJ2-2, the V gene TRBV12-3 or TRBV12-4; no definite D call. This CDR3 has 14 amino acids. V dropped 6 bases and J dropped 2 bases, with 10 bases sitting between them. CDR3 nucleotides: TGTGCCAGCAGCCCCCTGGCCAACACCGGGGAGCTGTTTTTT. Encoded protein: CASSPLANTGELFF.

In its sample, this clonotype was seen a few times. The genes are TRBV2 and TRBJ2-5; 9 bases are shared with TRBD2. This CDR3 has 14 amino acids. CDR1 is SNHLY and CDR2 is FYNNEI in the germline V gene. The CDR3 loop is CAIGQREDKETQYF. DNA for the CDR3: TGTGCGATAGGCCAGCGGGAGGACAAAGAGACCCAGTACTTC.

The genes are TRBV7-9 and TRBJ1-1; D is ambiguous. The CDR3 is 12 amino acids. CDR1 is SEHNR, CDR2 FQNEAQ, per germline (reference sequence). Trimming shortened V by 8 bases and J by 1 base, and 8 bases separated the two germline ends. The CDR3 DNA follows: TGTGCCAGCTGCACAGAGAACACTGAAGCTTTCTTT. Translated: CASCTENTEAFF.

This clonotype showed up just a few times. The V and J genes are TRBV11-2 and TRBJ1-1; TRBD1 aligns across 7 bases. Unmatched junction bases numbered 4, after V lost 3 bases and J lost 3 bases. CDR3 length: 14 residues. The germline V gene encodes CDR1 SGHAT and CDR2 FQNNGV. The CDR3 DNA follows: TGTGCCAGCAGCTTTCAGGGGGTAGACACTGAAGCTTTCTTT. Amino acids: CASSFQGVDTEAFF.